Below, 17 T cell receptor beta chains from the same sample are listed, as sequenced in a study of blood T cells in healthy people across ages. It was with a sample-barcoded 5' primer and a J-beta primer mix that a second PCR of roughly 6 to 12 cycles was run. TCRdb re-analysed the 5' RACE reads in MiXCR, keeping a single row per CDR3 protein. Found here are over 950,000 distinct CDR3 sequences, roughly half of them singletons; the top ten hold about a fifth. Sequencing was carried out using blood. The receptors come from a woman aged 55-70 years in good health.

The chain employs TRBV19 and TRBJ1-5; unclear D gene. The CDR3 is made up of 14 amino acids. In germline, CDR1 is LNHDA, CDR2 SQIVND (reference sequence). Trimming removed 5 bases at V and 6 bases at J, with 14 bases between. The CDR3 reads CASSPIGPSQPQHF. In nucleotides, the CDR3 is TGTGCCAGTAGTCCGATCGGCCCTTCTCAGCCCCAGCATTTT.

V and J are TRBV3-1 and TRBJ2-1, with D maybe TRBD1 (5 bases). Trimming took 3 bases from V and 5 from J, leaving 11 bases between them. The CDR3 totals 14 residues. CDR1 LGHDT and CDR2 YNNKEL come from the germline V gene (reference sequence). CDR3 in DNA: TGTGCCAGCAGCCACCAAACAGGCCACAATGAGCAGTTCTTC. Amino acid sequence: CASSHQTGHNEQFF.

The table lists this clonotype with a count of one. At one end the junction does not follow the germline gene, possibly because of a read error. This chain connects TRBV28 to TRBJ2-3; D uncertain. The CDR3 is 13 amino acids. Germline V gives CDR1 MDHEN, CDR2 SYDVKM. The CDR3 bases are TGTGCCAGCAGTGTATGGGGATTAGATACGCAGTATTTT. Protein sequence: CASSVWGLDTQYF.

The chain has TRBV20-1 and TRBJ2-5; D might be TRBD2 (6 bases). Judging by the DNA end, TRBJ2-7 fits better; the J call may be wrong. Germline CDR1 is DFQATT and CDR2 is SNEGSKA (reference sequence). CDR3 size: 14 residues. The CDR3 region is CSASAGHSTYEQYF. The CDR3 DNA follows: TGCAGTGCTAGCGCGGGGCACTCTACCTACGAGCAGTACTTC.

This clonotype was counted between two and nine times. The chain carries TRBV7-2 and TRBJ2-7; 11 positions match TRBD1. CDR3 length: 15 amino acids. Losses at the gene ends were 4 bases for V and 7 bases for J; bases not matched to a gene: 9. Germline V CDR1 and CDR2: SGHTA, FQGNSA. The CDR3 DNA reads TGTGCCAGCAGCTACGGACAGGGGGCTACGTGGGAGCAGTACTTC. It is translated as CASSYGQGATWEQYF.

This sequence joins TRBV9 and TRBJ2-3, with D tentatively TRBD1 or TRBD2 (5 bases each). CDR1 is SGDLS and CDR2 is YYNGEE in the germline V gene. V lost 4 bases and J lost 2, with 20 bases in between. The CDR3 has 17 amino acids. CDR3 amino acids: CASSSPRTGAPTDTQYF. DNA of the CDR3: TGTGCCAGCAGCAGTCCGAGGACCGGGGCCCCCACAGATACGCAGTATTTT.

The genes are TRBV21-1 and TRBJ2-6; the tabulated D call, TRBD1, remains unverified against the DNA. TRBV21-1 is recorded as a pseudogene. The CDR3 is 15 amino acids. This CDR3 reads CAHRDRGSGANVLTF. CDR3 bases: TGTGCCCATCGGGACAGGGGCTCTGGGGCCAACGTCCTGACTTTC.

This clonotype was counted only a few times. This chain joins TRBV5-4 and TRBJ2-5, with 8 bases aligning to TRBD2. The CDR3 runs 15 residues. Germline CDR1 and CDR2: SGHNT and YYREEE (reference sequence). V dropped 4 bases and J dropped 5; count of bases not matched to a gene: 10. Here the CDR3 DNA reads TGTGCCAGCAGCCGGAAAGCGGGAGACGGGGAGACCCAGTACTTC. It encodes CASSRKAGDGETQYF.

With respect to this clonotype: A much more abundant neighbour one base away suggests this may be a read error. This rearrangement joins TRBV27 to TRBJ2-1, with TRBD1 matching over 12 bases. The CDR3 has 18 amino acids. Trimming took 6 bases from V and 10 from J; bases not matched to a gene: 19. CDR1 and CDR2 from the germline V gene are MNHEY and SMNVEV (reference sequence). The CDR3 coding sequence is TGTGCCAGCAGCCCCTCCGGGACAGGGGGCTGGAGCTCCTACGAGCAGTTCTTC. Its protein product is CASSPSGTGGWSSYEQFF.

The J gene is TRBJ2-6, the V gene TRBV19; unclear D gene. The ends were cut back, 0 bases at V and 0 bases at J, with 6 bases in the middle. The CDR3 length is 16 residues. The germline CDR1 and CDR2 sequences are LNHDA and SQIVND (reference sequence). The CDR3 loop is CASSIDEHSGANVLTF. The CDR3, as DNA: TGTGCCAGTAGTATAGATGAACACTCTGGGGCCAACGTCCTGACTTTC.

As concerns this clonotype: This may arise from a read error, as a much more abundant clone is one base away. CDR3 in amino acids: CASGQPDGVYTF. The CDR3 DNA reads TGTGCCAGCGGCCAGCCGGACGGAGTCTACACCTTC. The chain combines TRBV3-1 with TRBJ1-2; D gene uncertain. The germline V gene has CDR1 LGHDT and CDR2 YNNKEL (reference sequence). CDR3 length equals 12 residues.

This clonotype was recorded a few times. The chain combines TRBV7-2 with TRBJ2-5, with D possibly being TRBD1 (6 bases). The CDR3 consists of 14 residues. Germline V gene lookup returns CDR1 SGHTA and CDR2 FQGNSA. The V end lost 5 bases, the J end lost 11 bases, and 21 bases lay between the germline ends. CDR3 loop: CASSPRGWIGGQYF. DNA of the CDR3: TGTGCCAGCAGCCCCAGGGGTTGGATCGGTGGGCAGTACTTC.

V gene TRBV3-1 combines with J gene TRBJ2-5; D unclear. The CDR3 totals 15 residues. The V gene lost 2 bases and the J gene lost 2 bases, with 12 bases spanning the gap. Germline-derived CDR1 and CDR2 are LGHDT and YNNKEL (reference sequence). In DNA form, the CDR3 reads TGTGCCAGCAGCCAATGGACCAAGATTCAAGAGACCCAGTACTTC. Translated, it gives CASSQWTKIQETQYF.

The sample holds a few counts of this clonotype. The chain has TRBV28 and TRBJ2-7; D not certain. This CDR3 region has 13 residues. V was clipped by 6 bases and J by 3 bases, with 12 bases between them. Germline V CDR1 and CDR2: MDHEN, SYDVKM. The CDR3 loop is CASSPGDIYEQYF. The CDR3 nucleotides are TGTGCCAGCAGCCCGGGCGATATCTACGAGCAGTACTTC. The variable domain in full, with the rest retrieved from reference TRBV28 and TRBJ2-7, is DVKVTQSSRYLVKRTGEKVFLECVQDMDHENMFWYRQDPGLGLRLIYFSYDVKMKEKGDIPEGYSVSREKKERFSLILESASTNQTSMYLCASSPGDIYEQYFGPGTRLTVT.

This sequence joins TRBV28 and TRBJ2-5; D is uncertain. V was shortened by 6 bases and J by 1 base, with 9 bases between the two germline ends. Germline V gene sequence: CDR1 MDHEN, CDR2 SYDVKM. There are 13 residues in the CDR3. Written as DNA, the CDR3 is TGTGCCAGCAGAGGGAACAGCCAAGAGACCCAGTACTTC. It translates to CASRGNSQETQYF. The entire variable domain, with the rest obtained from reference TRBV28 and TRBJ2-5, is as follows: DVKVTQSSRYLVKRTGEKVFLECVQDMDHENMFWYRQDPGLGLRLIYFSYDVKMKEKGDIPEGYSVSREKKERFSLILESASTNQTSMYLCASRGNSQETQYFGPGTRLLVL.

The chain combines TRBV20-1 with TRBJ1-6; 7 nucleotides align to TRBD1. V lost 4 bases and J lost 9; bases outside the gene matches: 6. CDR1 DFQATT and CDR2 SNEGSKA come from the germline V gene (reference sequence). The CDR3 spans 13 residues. The CDR3 DNA is TGCAGTGCTAACGACAGGGAGGGTTCACCCCTCCACTTT. Protein product: CSANDREGSPLHF.

V usage is TRBV28 and J usage is TRBJ2-5; possible D gene TRBD1, 5 bases. CDR1 MDHEN and CDR2 SYDVKM come from the germline V gene. Trimming took off 4 bases at V and 0 bases at J, with 15 bases between the two ends. The CDR3 extends over 16 amino acids. CDR3 DNA: TGTGCCAGCAGTTCGCTTAGACAGCCCTACCAAGAGACCCAGTACTTC. This gives the protein CASSSLRQPYQETQYF.